These 13 T cell receptor beta chains came from one sample sequenced in a study of cytomegalovirus exposure and HLA in healthy donors. With 60 Vbeta and 13 Jbeta primers, the PCR was carried out. Data came from immunoSEQ multiplex PCR; TCRdb stores just in-frame clones and leaves some out. Among 140,000 or so clones, 70% were seen once, and the ten largest hold 1.5% to 2%. Sequenced sample: PBMCs. Every receptor here comes from a woman in her thirties in good health and CMV-seronegative.

The chain links TRBV30 to TRBJ2-3; unclear D gene. Germline V gene lookup returns CDR1 GTSNPN and CDR2 SVGIG (reference sequence). Trimming took off 4 bases at V and 4 bases at J, with 12 bases between the two ends. There are 13 residues in the CDR3. As DNA, the CDR3 is TGTGCCTGGAAGGCCGGGTTACCAGATACGCAGTATTTT. The encoded protein is CAWKAGLPDTQYF.

The CDR3 DNA follows: TGCGCCAGCAGCGATGGGACAGGGGCAGGGGAGACCCAGTACTTC. Translated: CASSDGTGAGETQYF. V and J are TRBV5-1 and TRBJ2-5, with 10 nucleotides matching TRBD1. Germline lookup yields CDR1 SGHRS and CDR2 YFSETQ. V shed 4 bases and J 5 bases; nucleotides not matched to a gene: 8. The CDR3 has 15 amino acids.

The chain links TRBV19 to TRBJ1-1; tentative D call: TRBD1 (5 bases). The V end lost 3 bases, the J end lost 5 bases, and 13 bases lay between the germline ends. The germline V gene has CDR1 LNHDA and CDR2 SQIVND (reference sequence). The CDR3 contains 14 residues. CDR3 sequence (DNA): TGTGCCAGTAGTATGTCCAGGGCGGGGACTGAAGCTTTCTTT. Translation gives CASSMSRAGTEAFF.

This clone was counted once. The genes are TRBV6-1 and TRBJ2-7, with a tentative D call TRBD1 (6 bases). Germline CDR1 reads MNHNS; CDR2 reads SASEGT. Trimming stripped 6 bases from V and 10 bases from J, with 19 bases between. The CDR3 contains 13 residues. The CDR3 nucleotides are TGTGCCAGCAGAAGGACAGCCTTTGCCGAACAGTACGTC. Its translation: CASRRTAFAEQYV.

This rearrangement joins TRBV18 to TRBJ1-5; D is uncertain. Trimming took 6 bases from V and 2 from J, leaving 20 bases between them. This CDR3 region has 17 residues. Germline-derived CDR1 and CDR2 are KGHSH and LQKENI. CDR3 coding DNA: TGTGCCAGCTCCCCGAATGAGGGTTCAGCAGGCAATCAGCCCCAGCATTTT. This gives the protein CASSPNEGSAGNQPQHF.

This clone was detected only a few times. The chain combines TRBV29-1 with TRBJ2-3, with D maybe TRBD2 (6 bases). Between the trimmed V and J ends, which lost 5 bases and 6 bases, there was a span of 18 bases. This CDR3 is built from 14 residues. Germline V gene lookup returns CDR1 SQVTM and CDR2 ANQGSEA. In DNA, the CDR3 is TGCAGCGTTTCTACGTTTGAGGGACTCGATACGCAGTATTTT. It specifies CSVSTFEGLDTQYF.

J is TRBJ2-2 and V is TRBV7-8; TRBD1 matches 9 bases. Germline V gives CDR1 SGHVS, CDR2 FQNEAQ. The V segment lost 4 bases and the J segment 1 base; nucleotides outside the gene matches: 7. This CDR3 comprises 17 residues. The CDR3 DNA sequence: TGTGCCAGCAGCTCCCGGGACAGGGAAATGAACACCGGGGAGCTGTTTTTT. As protein: CASSSRDREMNTGELFF.

The rearrangement uses TRBV10-3 and TRBJ1-1, with 7 bases matching TRBD1. Germline lookup yields CDR1 ENHRY and CDR2 SYGVKD. V shed 8 bases, J shed 11 bases, and the junction held 11 bases outside the gene matches. This CDR3 has 12 residues. CDR3 loop: CAIRGDSSMAFF. In DNA form, the CDR3 reads TGTGCCATCCGAGGGGACAGTTCAATGGCTTTCTTT.

The CDR3 DNA follows: TGTGCCAGCAGTTACGGGGACAGGAACTATGGCTACACCTTC. Its translation: CASSYGDRNYGYTF. The chain uses TRBV6-5 and TRBJ1-2; 8 nucleotides agree with TRBD1. J gave up 2 bases and V 2 bases, and 1 base lay outside the gene matches. From germline, CDR1 is MNHEY and CDR2 SVGAGI. CDR3 length: 14 residues.

V usage is TRBV7-2 and J usage is TRBJ1-1; D call uncertain. CDR1 is SGHTA and CDR2 is FQGNSA in the germline V gene. Between the trimmed V and J ends, which lost 1 base and 10 bases, there was a span of 13 bases. The CDR3 is 13 residues long. In nucleotides, the CDR3 is TGTGCCAGCAGCTTAGATTTCACCGGTGGAGCTTTCTTT. Its translation: CASSLDFTGGAFF.

The chain links TRBV28 to TRBJ2-5; no firm D call. The CDR3 runs to 11 residues. CDR1 is MDHEN and CDR2 is SYDVKM in the germline V gene. V lost 6 bases and J 1 base, leaving 3 bases between the germline ends. CDR3: CASRAQETQYF. The CDR3 coding sequence is TGTGCCAGCAGGGCCCAAGAGACCCAGTACTTC.

V is TRBV7-6 and J is TRBJ2-2, with D perhaps TRBD2 (6 bases). V was pared by 2 bases and J by 0 bases, with 10 bases between. The germline V gene has CDR1 SGHVS and CDR2 FNYEAQ. The CDR3 runs 16 residues. The chain's CDR3 is CASSLFGGANTGELFF. DNA for the CDR3: TGTGCCAGCAGCTTATTCGGGGGTGCGAACACCGGGGAGCTGTTTTTT.

This rearrangement joins TRBV11-2 to TRBJ2-1, with D possibly being TRBD2 (5 bases). The CDR3 extends over 14 amino acids. Germline CDR1 is SGHAT and CDR2 is FQNNGV. V was cut by 4 bases and J by 2 bases, with 9 bases left in between. The CDR3: CASSSWRTYNEQFF. The DNA of the CDR3 is TGTGCCAGCAGCTCGTGGAGGACCTACAATGAGCAGTTCTTC.